This T cell receptor (beta chain) was observed in a study of CD8+CD57+ T cells in acquired aplastic anemia. Study-wide context: An average of roughly 10 million reads for CD4+ cells was obtained from healthy donors.

The template for TCR beta VDJ and CDR3 sequence profiling was genomic DNA. TCRdb analysed the reads with MiXCR anew, one entry per CDR3 protein. The sample lists about 62,000 distinct CDR3 sequences, less than 65% occurring once. Trimming took 4 bases from V and 2 from J; bases not matched to a gene: 4. There are 16 residues in the CDR3. Germline V gene data show CDR1 as SGHDN and CDR2 as FVKESK. This clonotype occurred many times. Its antigen is unknown. General observations from the study: Levels of CD8+ Simpson's diversity were not significantly distinct in patients versus controls. Twenty-nine sequences, all CD8+ CDR3, were shared between patients and controls.

This TCR was sampled from a human donor in good health, serving as a control. This rearrangement joins TRBV14 to TRBJ2-3; 12 bases align to TRBD2. The sample was sorted CD4+, CD8+, or CD8+CD57+ T cells (not recorded which) from PBMCs. The CDR3 nucleotides read TGTGCCAGCAGCCTAGGGACTAGCGGGCTCACAGATACGCAGTATTTT. Residues: CASSLGTSGLTDTQYF.